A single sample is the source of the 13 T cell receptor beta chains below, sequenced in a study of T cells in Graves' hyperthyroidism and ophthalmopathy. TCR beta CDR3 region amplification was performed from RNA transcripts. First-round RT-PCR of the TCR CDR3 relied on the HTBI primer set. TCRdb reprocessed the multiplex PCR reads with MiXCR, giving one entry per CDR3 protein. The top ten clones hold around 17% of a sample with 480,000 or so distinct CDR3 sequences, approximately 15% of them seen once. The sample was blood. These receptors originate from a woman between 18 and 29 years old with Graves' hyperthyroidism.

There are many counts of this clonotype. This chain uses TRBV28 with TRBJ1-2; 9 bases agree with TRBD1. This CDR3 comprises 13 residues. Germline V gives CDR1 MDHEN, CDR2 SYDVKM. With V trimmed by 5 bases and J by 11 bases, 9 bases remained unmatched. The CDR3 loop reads CASSPRDRALYTF. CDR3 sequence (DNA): TGTGCCAGCAGTCCCCGGGACAGGGCGTTGTACACCTTC.

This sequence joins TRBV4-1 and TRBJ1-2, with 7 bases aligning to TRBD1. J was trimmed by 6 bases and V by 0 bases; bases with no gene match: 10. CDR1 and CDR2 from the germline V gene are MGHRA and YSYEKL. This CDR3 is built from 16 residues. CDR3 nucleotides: TGCGCCAGCAGCCAAGATGATAGGGGGCTGAAGGATGGCTACACCTTC. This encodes CASSQDDRGLKDGYTF.

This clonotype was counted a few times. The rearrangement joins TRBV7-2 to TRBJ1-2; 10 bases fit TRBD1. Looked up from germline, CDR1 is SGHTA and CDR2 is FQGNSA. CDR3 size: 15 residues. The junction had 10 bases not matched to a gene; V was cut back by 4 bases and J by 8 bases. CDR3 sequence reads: CASSSWGQGRSGYTF. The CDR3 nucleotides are TGTGCCAGCAGCTCATGGGGACAGGGGAGATCAGGCTACACCTTC.

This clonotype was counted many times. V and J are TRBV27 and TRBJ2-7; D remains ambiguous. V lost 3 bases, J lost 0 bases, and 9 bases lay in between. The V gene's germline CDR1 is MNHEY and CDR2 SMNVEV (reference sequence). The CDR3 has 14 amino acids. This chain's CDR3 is CASSFRQSSYEQYF. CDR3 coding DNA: TGTGCCAGCAGTTTTCGTCAGAGCTCCTACGAGCAGTACTTC.

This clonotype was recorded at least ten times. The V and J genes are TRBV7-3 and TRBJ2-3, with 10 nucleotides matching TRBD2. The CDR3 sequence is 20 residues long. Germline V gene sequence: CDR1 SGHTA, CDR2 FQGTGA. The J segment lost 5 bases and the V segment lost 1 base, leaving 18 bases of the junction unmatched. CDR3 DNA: TGTGCCAGCAGCTTAAGAACCCAGCTAGCGGGAGACGGTCCGGAAGATACGCAGTATTTT. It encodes CASSLRTQLAGDGPEDTQYF.

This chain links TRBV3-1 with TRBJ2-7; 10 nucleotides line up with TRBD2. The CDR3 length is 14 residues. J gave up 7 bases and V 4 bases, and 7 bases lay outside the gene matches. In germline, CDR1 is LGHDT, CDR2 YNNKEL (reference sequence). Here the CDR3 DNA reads TGTGCCAGCAGCCCAGCGGGAGGGCCGGGGGAGCAGTACTTC. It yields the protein CASSPAGGPGEQYF.

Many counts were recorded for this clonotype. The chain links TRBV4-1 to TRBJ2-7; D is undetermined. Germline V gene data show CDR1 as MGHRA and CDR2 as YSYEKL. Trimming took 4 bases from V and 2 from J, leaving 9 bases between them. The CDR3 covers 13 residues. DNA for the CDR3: TGCGCCAGCAGCCGATCGGACGCCTACGAGCAGTACTTC. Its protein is CASSRSDAYEQYF.

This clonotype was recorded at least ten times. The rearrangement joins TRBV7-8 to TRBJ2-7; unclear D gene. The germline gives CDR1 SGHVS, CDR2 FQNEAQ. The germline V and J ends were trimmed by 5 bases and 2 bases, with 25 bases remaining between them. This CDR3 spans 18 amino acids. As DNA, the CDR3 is TGTGCCAGCAGCCAAACGGTCCTAAGCCCCGCCCAAACCTACGAGCAGTACTTC. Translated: CASSQTVLSPAQTYEQYF.

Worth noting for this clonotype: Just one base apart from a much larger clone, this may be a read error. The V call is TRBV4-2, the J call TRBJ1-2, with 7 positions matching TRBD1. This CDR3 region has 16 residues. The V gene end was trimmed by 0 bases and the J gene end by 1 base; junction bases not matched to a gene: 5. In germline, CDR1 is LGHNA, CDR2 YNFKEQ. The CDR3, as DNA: TGTGCCAGCAGCCAAGAGGCAGGGGGTCATAACTATGGCTACACCTTC. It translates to CASSQEAGGHNYGYTF.

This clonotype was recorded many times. The CDR3 reads CATSIGQGDTEAFF. CDR3 sequence (DNA): TGTGCCACCAGCATCGGACAGGGTGACACTGAAGCTTTCTTT. J is TRBJ1-1 and V is TRBV10-3, with TRBD1 matching 8 bases. Germline trimming cut 10 bases from V and 3 bases from J; bases unmatched to any gene: 10. Germline V CDR1 and CDR2: ENHRY, SYGVKD. CDR3 size: 14 residues.

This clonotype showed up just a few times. This CDR3 is CASSLGLYSTDTQYF. For the CDR3, the DNA is TGCGCCAGCAGCTTGGGACTATATAGCACAGATACGCAGTATTTT. This chain uses TRBV5-1 with TRBJ2-3; a possible D gene is TRBD2 (5 bases). This CDR3 is 15 amino acids long. Trimming pared 0 bases from V and 0 bases from J, leaving 8 bases between. The germline CDR1 and CDR2 sequences are SGHRS and YFSETQ. Drawing the rest from reference TRBV5-1 and TRBJ2-3, the complete variable domain is KAGVTQTPRYLIKTRGQQVTLSCSPISGHRSVSWYQQTPGQGLQFLFEYFSETQRNKGNFPGRFSGRQFSNSRSEMNVSTLELGDSALYLCASSLGLYSTDTQYFGPGTRLTVL.

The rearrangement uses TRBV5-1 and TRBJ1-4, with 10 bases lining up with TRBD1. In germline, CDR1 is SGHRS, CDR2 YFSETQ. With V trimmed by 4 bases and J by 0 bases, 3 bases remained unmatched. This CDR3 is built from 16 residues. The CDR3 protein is CASSVGQGSTNEKLFF. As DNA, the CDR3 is TGCGCCAGCAGCGTGGGACAGGGGTCAACTAATGAAAAACTGTTTTTT.

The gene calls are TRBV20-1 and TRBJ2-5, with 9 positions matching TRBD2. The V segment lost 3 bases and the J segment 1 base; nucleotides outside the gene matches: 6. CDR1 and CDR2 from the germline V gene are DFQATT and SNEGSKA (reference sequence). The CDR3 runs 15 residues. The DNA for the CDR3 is TGCAGTGCTAGCCCAGCGGGAGGCCCCCAAGAGACCCAGTACTTC. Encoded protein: CSASPAGGPQETQYF.